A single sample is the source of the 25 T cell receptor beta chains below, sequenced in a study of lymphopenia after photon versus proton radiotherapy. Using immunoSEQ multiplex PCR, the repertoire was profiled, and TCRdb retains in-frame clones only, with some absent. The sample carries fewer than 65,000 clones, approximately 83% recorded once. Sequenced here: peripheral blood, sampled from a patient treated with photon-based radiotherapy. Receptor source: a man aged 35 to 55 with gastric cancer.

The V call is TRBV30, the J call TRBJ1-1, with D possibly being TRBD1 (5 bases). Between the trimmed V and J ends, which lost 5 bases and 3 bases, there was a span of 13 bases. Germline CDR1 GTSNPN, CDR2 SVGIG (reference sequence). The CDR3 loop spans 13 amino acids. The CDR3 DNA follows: TGTGCCTGGGGACTAGCAGGGTACACTGAAGCTTTCTTT. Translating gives CAWGLAGYTEAFF.

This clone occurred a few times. The CDR3 is CASSDNQEINEKLFF. The CDR3 region has the DNA TGTGCCAGCAGCGATAATCAGGAGATTAATGAAAAACTGTTTTTT. V and J are TRBV7-9 and TRBJ1-4; D is ambiguous. Trimming took off 5 bases at V and 4 bases at J, with 14 bases between the two ends. CDR1 and CDR2 (germline): SEHNR, FQNEAQ (reference sequence). CDR3 length: 15 amino acids. Variable domain in full (rest from reference TRBV7-9 and TRBJ1-4): DTGVSQNPRHKITKRGQNVTFRCDPISEHNRLYWYRQTLGQGPEFLTYFQNEAQLEKSRLLSDRFSAERPKGSFSTLEIQRTEQGDSAMYLCASSDNQEINEKLFFGSGTQLSVL.

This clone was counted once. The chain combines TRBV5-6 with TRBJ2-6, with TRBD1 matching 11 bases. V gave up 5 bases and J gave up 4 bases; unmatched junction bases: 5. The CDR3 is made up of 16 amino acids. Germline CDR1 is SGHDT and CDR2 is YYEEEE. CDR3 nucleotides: TGTGCCAGCAGACGGGACAGGGGGGCCGGGGCCAACGTCCTGACTTTC. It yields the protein CASRRDRGAGANVLTF.

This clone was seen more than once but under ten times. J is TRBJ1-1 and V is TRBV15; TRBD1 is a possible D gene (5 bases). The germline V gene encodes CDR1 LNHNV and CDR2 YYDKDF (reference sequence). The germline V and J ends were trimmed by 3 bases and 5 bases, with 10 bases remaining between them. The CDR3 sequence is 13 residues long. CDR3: CATSRDWGTEAFF. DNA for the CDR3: TGTGCCACCAGCAGGGACTGGGGGACTGAAGCTTTCTTT.

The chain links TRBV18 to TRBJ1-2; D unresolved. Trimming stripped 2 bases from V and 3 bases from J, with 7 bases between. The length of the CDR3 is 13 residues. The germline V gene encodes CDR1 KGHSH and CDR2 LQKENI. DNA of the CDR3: TGTGCCAGCTCACCATACCGGGACTATGGCTACACCTTC. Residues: CASSPYRDYGYTF.

The CDR3 sequence: CASSYDRGFGNEQFF. CDR3 bases: TGTGCCAGCAGTTACGACAGGGGGTTTGGTAATGAGCAGTTCTTC. The chain carries TRBV2 and TRBJ2-1; TRBD1 matches at 9 bases. Losses at the gene ends were 5 bases for V and 7 bases for J; bases not matched to a gene: 9. The germline V gene encodes CDR1 SNHLY and CDR2 FYNNEI. The CDR3 totals 15 residues. Together with reference TRBV2 and TRBJ2-1, the CDR3 gives the full variable domain: EPEVTQTPSHQVTQMGQEVILRCVPISNHLYFYWYRQILGQKVEFLVSFYNNEISEKSEIFDDQFSVERPDGSNFTLKIRSTKLEDSAMYFCASSYDRGFGNEQFFGPGTRLTVL.

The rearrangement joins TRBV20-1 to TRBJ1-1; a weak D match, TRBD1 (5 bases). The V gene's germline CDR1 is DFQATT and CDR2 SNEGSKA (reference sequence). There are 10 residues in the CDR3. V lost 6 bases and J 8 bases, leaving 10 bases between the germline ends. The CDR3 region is CSAPKGEAFF. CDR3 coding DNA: TGCAGTGCCCCGAAGGGGGAAGCTTTCTTT.

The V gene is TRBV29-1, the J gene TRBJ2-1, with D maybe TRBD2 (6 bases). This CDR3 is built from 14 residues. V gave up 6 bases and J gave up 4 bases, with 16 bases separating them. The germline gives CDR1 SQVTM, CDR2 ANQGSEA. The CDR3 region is CSVPREQVYNEQFF. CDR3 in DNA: TGCAGCGTCCCCCGGGAGCAAGTTTACAATGAGCAGTTCTTC.

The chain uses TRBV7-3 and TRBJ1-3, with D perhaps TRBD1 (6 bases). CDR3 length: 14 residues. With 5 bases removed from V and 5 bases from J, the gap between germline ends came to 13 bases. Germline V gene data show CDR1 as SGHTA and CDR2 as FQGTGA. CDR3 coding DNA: TGTGCCAGCAGCCCCGGGGGGCCCAGAAACACCATATATTTT. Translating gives CASSPGGPRNTIYF.

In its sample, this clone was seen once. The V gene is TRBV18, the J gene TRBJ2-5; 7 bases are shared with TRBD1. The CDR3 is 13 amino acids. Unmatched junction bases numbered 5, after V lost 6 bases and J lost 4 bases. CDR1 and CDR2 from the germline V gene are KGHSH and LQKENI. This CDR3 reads CASSSTGRETQYF. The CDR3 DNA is TGTGCCAGCTCCTCGACAGGGAGAGAGACCCAGTACTTC. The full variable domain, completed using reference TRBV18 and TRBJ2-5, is NAGVMQNPRHLVRRRGQEARLRCSPMKGHSHVYWYRQLPEEGLKFMVYLQKENIIDESGMPKERFSAEFPKEGPSILRIQQVVRGDSAAYFCASSSTGRETQYFGPGTRLLVL.

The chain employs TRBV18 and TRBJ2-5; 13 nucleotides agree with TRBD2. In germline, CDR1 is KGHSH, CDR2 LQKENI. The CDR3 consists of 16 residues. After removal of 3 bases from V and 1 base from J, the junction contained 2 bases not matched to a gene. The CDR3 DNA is TGTGCCAGCTCACCCACTAGCGGGGGGGTCCAAGAGACCCAGTACTTC. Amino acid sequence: CASSPTSGGVQETQYF. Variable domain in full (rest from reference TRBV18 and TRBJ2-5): NAGVMQNPRHLVRRRGQEARLRCSPMKGHSHVYWYRQLPEEGLKFMVYLQKENIIDESGMPKERFSAEFPKEGPSILRIQQVVRGDSAAYFCASSPTSGGVQETQYFGPGTRLLVL.

The chain's CDR3 is CASSEDRLGNQPQHF. In DNA, the CDR3 is TGTGCCAGCAGCGAGGACAGGCTGGGCAATCAGCCCCAGCATTTT. The rearrangement links TRBV2 to TRBJ1-5; 7 nucleotides match TRBD1. This CDR3 is built from 15 residues. The ends lost 6 bases at V and 2 bases at J; junction bases unmatched: 7. The germline V gene encodes CDR1 SNHLY and CDR2 FYNNEI.

The CDR3 DNA reads as TGTGCCAGCAGTCCTGCCGAAGACAGGGGAAATGAGCAGTTCTTC. Its translation is CASSPAEDRGNEQFF. This sequence joins TRBV27 and TRBJ2-1, with 8 bases lining up with TRBD1. The CDR3 contains 15 residues. V gave up 5 bases and J gave up 7 bases; unmatched junction bases: 10. Germline CDR1 MNHEY, CDR2 SMNVEV (reference sequence).

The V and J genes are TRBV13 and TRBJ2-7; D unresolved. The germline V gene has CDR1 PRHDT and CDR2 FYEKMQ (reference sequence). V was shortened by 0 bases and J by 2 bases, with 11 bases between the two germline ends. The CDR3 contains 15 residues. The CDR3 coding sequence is TGTGCCAGCAGCTTAGGCCGGAGAGCTACCTACGAGCAGTACTTC. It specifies CASSLGRRATYEQYF.

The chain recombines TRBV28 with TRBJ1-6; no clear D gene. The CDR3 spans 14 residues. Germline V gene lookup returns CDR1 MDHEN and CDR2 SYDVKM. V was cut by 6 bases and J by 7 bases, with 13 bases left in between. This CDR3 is CASRYSGGNSPLHF. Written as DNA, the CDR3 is TGTGCCAGCAGGTACAGTGGAGGGAATTCACCCCTCCACTTT.

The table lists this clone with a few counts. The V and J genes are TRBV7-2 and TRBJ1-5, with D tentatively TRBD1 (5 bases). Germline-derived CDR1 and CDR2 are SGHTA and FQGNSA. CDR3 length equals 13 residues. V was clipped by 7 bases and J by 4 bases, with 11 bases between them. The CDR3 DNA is TGTGCCAGCAACCAGGGAGTAAATCAGCCCCAGCATTTT. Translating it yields CASNQGVNQPQHF. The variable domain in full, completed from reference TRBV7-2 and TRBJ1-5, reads GAGVSQSPSNKVTEKGKDVELRCDPISGHTALYWYRQSLGQGLEFLIYFQGNSAPDKSGLPSDRFSAERTGGSVSTLTIQRTQQEDSAVYLCASNQGVNQPQHFGDGTRLSIL.

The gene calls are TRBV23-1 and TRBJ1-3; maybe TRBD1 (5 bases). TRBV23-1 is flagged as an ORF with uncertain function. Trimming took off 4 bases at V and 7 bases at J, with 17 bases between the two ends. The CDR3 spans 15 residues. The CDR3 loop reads CASSRGPRRGNTIYF. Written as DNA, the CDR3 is TGCGCCAGCAGTCGTGGGCCGCGTCGGGGGAACACCATATATTTT.

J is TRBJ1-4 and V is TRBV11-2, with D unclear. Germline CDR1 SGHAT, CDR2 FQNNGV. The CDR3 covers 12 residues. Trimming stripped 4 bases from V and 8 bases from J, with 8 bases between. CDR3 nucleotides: TGTGCCAGCAGCTCGATAGGGGAAAAACTGTTTTTT. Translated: CASSSIGEKLFF.

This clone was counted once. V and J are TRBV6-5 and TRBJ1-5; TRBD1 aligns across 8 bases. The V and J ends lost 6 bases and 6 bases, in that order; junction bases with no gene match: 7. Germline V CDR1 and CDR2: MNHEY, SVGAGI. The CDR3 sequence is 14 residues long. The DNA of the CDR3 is TGTGCCAGCAGCCAAGACAGGGGCATTCAGCCCCAGCATTTT. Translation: CASSQDRGIQPQHF.

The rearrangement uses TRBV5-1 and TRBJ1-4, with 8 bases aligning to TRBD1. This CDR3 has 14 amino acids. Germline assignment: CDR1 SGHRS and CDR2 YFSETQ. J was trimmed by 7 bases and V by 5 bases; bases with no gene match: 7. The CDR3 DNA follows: TGCGCCAGCAGTGTGGGGACAGGCAGTGAAAAACTGTTTTTT. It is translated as CASSVGTGSEKLFF.

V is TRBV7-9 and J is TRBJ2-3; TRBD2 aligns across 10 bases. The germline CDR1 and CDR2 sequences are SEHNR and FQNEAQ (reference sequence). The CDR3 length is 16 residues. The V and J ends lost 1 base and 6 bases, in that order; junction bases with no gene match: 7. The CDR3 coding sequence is TGTGCCAGCAGCTTAGACAGCGGGGGGGCGAGTGATACGCAGTATTTT. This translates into CASSLDSGGASDTQYF.

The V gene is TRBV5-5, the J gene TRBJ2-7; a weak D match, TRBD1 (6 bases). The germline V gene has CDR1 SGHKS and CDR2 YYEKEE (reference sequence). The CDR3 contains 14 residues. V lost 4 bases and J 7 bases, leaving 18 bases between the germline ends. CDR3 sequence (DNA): TGTGCCAGCAGCCTCGGGACAACCATAGGGGAGCAGTACTTC. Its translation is CASSLGTTIGEQYF.

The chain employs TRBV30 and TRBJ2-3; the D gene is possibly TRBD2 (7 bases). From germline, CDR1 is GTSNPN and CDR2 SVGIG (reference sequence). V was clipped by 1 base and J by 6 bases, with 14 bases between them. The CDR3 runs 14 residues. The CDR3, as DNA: TGTGCCTGGAGTGCGGGGGGCGCCCAGGATACGCAGTATTTT. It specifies CAWSAGGAQDTQYF. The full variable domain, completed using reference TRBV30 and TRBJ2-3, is SQTIHQWPATLVQPVGSPLSLECTVEGTSNPNLYWYRQAAGRGLQLLFYSVGIGQISSEVPQNLSASRPQDRQFILSSKKLLLSDSGFYLCAWSAGGAQDTQYFGPGTRLTVL.

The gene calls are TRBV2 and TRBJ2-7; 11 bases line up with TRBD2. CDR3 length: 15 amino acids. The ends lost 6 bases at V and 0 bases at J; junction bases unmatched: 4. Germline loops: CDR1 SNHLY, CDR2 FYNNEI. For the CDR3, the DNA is TGTGCCAGCAGGCCGGGACTAGCGGACTCCTACGAGCAGTACTTC. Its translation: CASRPGLADSYEQYF.

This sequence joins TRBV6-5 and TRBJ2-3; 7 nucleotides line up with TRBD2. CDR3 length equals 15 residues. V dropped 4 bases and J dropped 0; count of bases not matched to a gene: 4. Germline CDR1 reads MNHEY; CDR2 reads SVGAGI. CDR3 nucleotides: TGTGCCAGCAGTTCCCCACTAGCGAGCACAGATACGCAGTATTTT. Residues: CASSSPLASTDTQYF.